The entry below gives a single TCR beta chain sequence along with its context. Its target is not known. Each CDR3 protein gets one entry after TCRdb re-called the 5' RACE reads with MiXCR. Of over 200,000 distinct CDR3 sequences in the sample, about 11% were seen once. The data belong to a study of identical twins. Study observations and caveats: The abundant beta clonotypes from cord blood had fewer insertions, and memory repertoires had none of this.

This CDR3 region has 15 residues. Per the germline V gene, CDR1 is SGHVS and CDR2 is FNYEAQ. V was pared by 1 base and J by 2 bases, with 9 bases between. Sequenced material: memory T cells sorted from blood. The receptor was isolated from a man aged 45-65 years in good health. The V gene is TRBV7-6, the J gene TRBJ2-1, with D hard to call. As DNA, the CDR3 is TGTGCCAGCAGCTTAGGGCAGGTGACCTACAATGAGCAGTTCTTC. Translating it yields CASSLGQVTYNEQFF.